This is a list of T cell receptor beta chains from one sample in a study of early T cells in non-severe SARS-CoV-2 infection. Via MiXCR, TCRdb re-called the 5' RACE reads, giving one row per CDR3 protein. Of 30,000 to 45,000 distinct CDR3 sequences listed, roughly 9.9% are singletons. Sequencing used whole blood. The receptors come from an adult who was a healthcare worker with PCR-confirmed SARS-CoV-2 infection or an uninfected control (not recorded which). CDR3s include the opening cysteine and the closing phenylalanine or tryptophan. Each record gives: J gene, clone size, D gene, V gene, CDR3 DNA, CDR3 protein. A D gene is named only where the DNA matches it firmly. The size of a clone is reported for some rows only, either as once, few or many, or as a class for expanded clones.

>TRBJ1-4|many|TRBD1|TRBV10-3
TGTGCCATCAGGGGGACAGGGGAGGATGAAAAACTGTTTTTT
CAIRGTGEDEKLFF
>TRBJ1-1|many|NA|TRBV6-5
TGTGCCAGCAGTTACTCGTGGGAGGACACTGAAGCTTTCTTT
CASSYSWEDTEAFF
>TRBJ2-7|NA|NA|TRBV21-1
TGTGCCAGCAGCATTGGCGGGACAAGCAACTACGAGCAGTACTTC
CASSIGGTSNYEQYF
>TRBJ2-5|many|NA|TRBV7-6
TGTGCCAGCAGCTTATATCTTGAATCTGGGGCCCAGTACTTC
CASSLYLESGAQYF
>TRBJ2-1|many|TRBD1|TRBV11-2
TGTGCCAGCAGCTCACAGGGGACGGGGGAGCAGTTCTTC
CASSSQGTGEQFF
>TRBJ2-3|many|TRBD2|TRBV4-1
TGCGCCAGCAGCCAACACCTCGGGACTAGCGCAGATACGCAGTATTTT
CASSQHLGTSADTQYF
>TRBJ2-5|many|NA|TRBV6-6
TGTGCCAGCAGTCGCTCGCCTCAAGAGACCCAGTACTTC
CASSRSPQETQYF
>TRBJ1-4|few|NA|TRBV28
TGTGCCAGCAGTTCTCAGGGAGTGCCTTCTGGAAAACTGTTTTTT
CASSSQGVPSGKLFF
>TRBJ2-1|many|NA|TRBV6-4
TGTGCCAGCAGTGATGAAACCGACGGGGGTAATGAGCAGTTCTTC
CASSDETDGGNEQFF
>TRBJ2-7|NA|NA|TRBV27
TGTGCCACCAGGGTTAGCTCCCGTCGGGCCGAGCAGTACTTC
CATRVSSRRAEQYF
>TRBJ2-7|many|NA|TRBV28
TGTGCCAGCAGTCCCCTCGGGACAAAGCAGTACTTC
CASSPLGTKQYF
>TRBJ2-7|NA|NA|TRBV7-9
TGTGCCAGCAGCTTAGCGTCCTCCGGGGTATGGATCAACGAGCAGTACTTC
CASSLASSGVWINEQYF
>TRBJ2-5|many|NA|TRBV11-2
TGTGCCAGCAGCTATCACGGAGCCCAAGAGACCCAGTACTTC
CASSYHGAQETQYF
>TRBJ1-5|many|NA|TRBV5-8
TGTGCCAGCAGCTTGGTCGTTGGCTTACAGCCCCAGCATTTT
CASSLVVGLQPQHF
>TRBJ2-5|many|TRBD2|TRBV4-1
TGCGCCAGCAGCAATGCCCCCCTAGCGGGGGGAGAGACCCAGTACTTC
CASSNAPLAGGETQYF
>TRBJ2-2|NA|NA|TRBV5-1
TGCGCCAGCAGCTTAGAGAGTACTGGGGAGCTGTTTTTT
CASSLESTGELFF
>TRBJ1-1|many|NA|TRBV29-1
TGCAGCGCTGTCCGGGGGCGCCTCACTGAAGCTTTCTTT
CSAVRGRLTEAFF
>TRBJ2-3|many|TRBD2|TRBV4-1
TGCGCCAGCAGCCAAGAGGGTCCCCGGGCTAGCGGGGCCACAGATACGCAGTATTTT
CASSQEGPRASGATDTQYF
>TRBJ1-3|few|NA|TRBV13
TGTGCCAGCAGCTCCCGTCTTGGAAACATCATATATTTT
CASSSRLGNIIYF
>TRBJ2-1|many|TRBD1|TRBV24-1
TGTGCCACCAGTGCCGGGACAGGGCGAAATGAGCAGTTCTTC
CATSAGTGRNEQFF
>TRBJ2-4|few|TRBD1|TRBV6-1
TGTGCCTCCGGGACAGGGAAGGCTCAGTACTTC
CASGTGKAQYF
>TRBJ2-2|many|TRBD1|TRBV12-3/TRBV12-4
TGTGCCAGCACTCGGACAGGGCAGGCCGGGGAGCTGTTTTTT
CASTRTGQAGELFF
>TRBJ1-4|few|TRBD1|TRBV20-1
TGCAGTGCCAGGGGGGACAGCCTTAATGAAAAACTGTTTTTT
CSARGDSLNEKLFF
>TRBJ2-3|few|NA|TRBV7-3
TGTGCCAGCAGCTTACAGGGAGATACGCAGTATTTT
CASSLQGDTQYF
>TRBJ2-5|few|NA|TRBV20-1
TGCAGTGCTAGAGGCCCAGCCCAAGAGACCCAGTACTTC
CSARGPAQETQYF
>TRBJ2-2|NA|NA|TRBV10-3
TGTGCCATCAGTGATACGACCAGCGGGGAGCTGTTTTTT
CAISDTTSGELFF
>TRBJ1-4|many|NA|TRBV11-2
TGTGCCAGCAGCCTCCTCCTGGGACGACGGGAAAAACTGTTTTTT
CASSLLLGRREKLFF
>TRBJ2-3|NA|NA|TRBV3-1
TGTGCCAGCAGCCACCGCTTAACAGATACGCAGTATTTT
CASSHRLTDTQYF
>TRBJ2-3|many|NA|TRBV7-2
TGTGCCAGCAGCTTAGCGGAGTTAGATACGCAGTATTTT
CASSLAELDTQYF
>TRBJ2-5|few|NA|TRBV5-4
TGTGCCAGCAGCATGGGCCCGTGGGAGACCCAGTACTTC
CASSMGPWETQYF
>TRBJ2-7|many|NA|TRBV2
TGTGCCACCAGGCCCCTCAGGAGCTCCTACGAGCAGTACTTC
CATRPLRSSYEQYF
>TRBJ2-1|many|NA|TRBV11-3
TGTGCCAGCAGCACCCAGGGATACAATGAGCAGTTCTTC
CASSTQGYNEQFF
>TRBJ1-2|many|NA|TRBV20-1
TGCAGTGCCCCGATGGGGACTAACTATGGCTACACCTTC
CSAPMGTNYGYTF
>TRBJ1-3|many|NA|TRBV14
TGTGCCAGCAGCCAAACCGTGACAGCTGGAAACACCATATATTTT
CASSQTVTAGNTIYF
>TRBJ1-1|many|NA|TRBV4-3
TGCGCCAGCAGCCATAACGGGGCATATGAGGCTGAAGCTTTCTTT
CASSHNGAYEAEAFF